This is a list of T cell receptor beta chains from one sample in a study of blood T cell repertoires in COVID-19. Data came from immunoSEQ multiplex PCR; TCRdb stores just in-frame clones and leaves some out. The table records about 55,000 clones, 90% of them present only once. Sequencing was performed on peripheral blood. These receptors originate from a human donor with active COVID-19. The donor label of this sample is uncertain. CDR3s include the opening cysteine and the closing phenylalanine or tryptophan. The order of the fields is V gene, clone size, J gene, D gene, CDR3 DNA, CDR3 protein. A D gene is named only where the DNA matches it firmly. Clone size is stated in some rows and not others, as once, few, many or a class when expanded.

v_gene: TRBV27; abundance: -; j_gene: TRBJ2-5; d_gene: -; CDR3nt: TGTGCCAGCAGTTCACAGGGACAACAAGAGACCCAGTACTTC; CDR3aa: CASSSQGQQETQYF
v_gene: TRBV20-1; abundance: once; j_gene: TRBJ1-1; d_gene: -; CDR3nt: TGCAGTGCTTCACAGGGAACTGAAGCTTTCTTT; CDR3aa: CSASQGTEAFF
v_gene: TRBV29-1; abundance: few; j_gene: TRBJ1-3; d_gene: -; CDR3nt: TGCAGCGTTGACCCGACAGGCTCTGGAAACACCATATATTTT; CDR3aa: CSVDPTGSGNTIYF
v_gene: TRBV2; abundance: once; j_gene: TRBJ1-2; d_gene: -; CDR3nt: TGTGCCAGCTACGCCCTCCCTATCAGGGGCTACACCTTC; CDR3aa: CASYALPIRGYTF
v_gene: TRBV18; abundance: -; j_gene: TRBJ1-2; d_gene: TRBD1; CDR3nt: TGTGCCAGCTCACCACGTACGGTACCGGGACAGGGGGCTAGCTACACCTTC; CDR3aa: CASSPRTVPGQGASYTF
v_gene: TRBV6-2/TRBV6-3; abundance: -; j_gene: TRBJ2-7; d_gene: -; CDR3nt: TGTGCCAGCAGCCCCGGAGGGGGGAGGGCGGGAGCCTACGAGCAGTACTTC; CDR3aa: CASSPGGGRAGAYEQYF
v_gene: TRBV2; abundance: -; j_gene: TRBJ1-2; d_gene: -; CDR3nt: TGTGCCAGCAGTGAAAGGGGGAACTATGGCTACACCTTC; CDR3aa: CASSERGNYGYTF
v_gene: TRBV18; abundance: -; j_gene: TRBJ1-4; d_gene: -; CDR3nt: TGTGCCAGCTCACCAAGGTCAAGCGGTGAAAAACTGTTTTTT; CDR3aa: CASSPRSSGEKLFF
v_gene: TRBV2; abundance: once; j_gene: TRBJ1-1; d_gene: -; CDR3nt: TGTGCCAGCAGTGCCTCTGAAGCTTTCTTT; CDR3aa: CASSASEAFF
v_gene: TRBV7-9; abundance: -; j_gene: TRBJ1-2; d_gene: -; CDR3nt: TGTGCCAGCAGCTTAGAGACAGGACCATGGGGCTACACCTTC; CDR3aa: CASSLETGPWGYTF
v_gene: TRBV24-1; abundance: -; j_gene: TRBJ2-2; d_gene: TRBD1; CDR3nt: TGTGCCACCAGTGAGGCGGCTGCGGGACAGGGGCGGGGAACCGGGGAGCTGTTTTTT; CDR3aa: CATSEAAAGQGRGTGELFF
v_gene: TRBV5-1; abundance: -; j_gene: TRBJ2-3; d_gene: -; CDR3nt: TGCGCCAGCAGCTTGGAGGTAGGAGTTATGGCAGATACGCAGTATTTT; CDR3aa: CASSLEVGVMADTQYF
v_gene: TRBV18; abundance: -; j_gene: TRBJ1-2; d_gene: -; CDR3nt: TGTGCCAGCTCACCAGGACAGAGAAACTATGGCTACACCTTC; CDR3aa: CASSPGQRNYGYTF
v_gene: TRBV4-2; abundance: -; j_gene: TRBJ2-3; d_gene: TRBD2; CDR3nt: TGTGCCAGCAGCCCGACTAGCGGGGTGACAGATACGCAGTATTTT; CDR3aa: CASSPTSGVTDTQYF
v_gene: TRBV27; abundance: -; j_gene: TRBJ2-1; d_gene: TRBD2; CDR3nt: TGTGCCAGCAGTCGGACTAGCGGGAGATTTGAGCAGTTCTTC; CDR3aa: CASSRTSGRFEQFF
v_gene: TRBV3-1/TRBV3-2; abundance: -; j_gene: TRBJ2-3; d_gene: TRBD2; CDR3nt: TGTGCCAGCAGCCAAGATGGGGGGGACACAGATACGCAGTATTTT; CDR3aa: CASSQDGGDTDTQYF
v_gene: TRBV27; abundance: -; j_gene: TRBJ1-5; d_gene: TRBD1; CDR3nt: TGTGCCAGCAGTTCGACGGGACAGGGAGGGAATCAGCCCCAGCATTTT; CDR3aa: CASSSTGQGGNQPQHF
v_gene: TRBV19; abundance: -; j_gene: TRBJ1-5; d_gene: -; CDR3nt: TGTGCCAGTAGCACATTAAGGGGTAATCAGCCCCAGCATTTT; CDR3aa: CASSTLRGNQPQHF
v_gene: TRBV11-1; abundance: -; j_gene: TRBJ1-4; d_gene: -; CDR3nt: TGTGCCAGCAGCCCCAGACTGGAGGGAAAACTGTTTTTT; CDR3aa: CASSPRLEGKLFF
v_gene: TRBV11-2; abundance: -; j_gene: TRBJ2-3; d_gene: TRBD2; CDR3nt: TGTGCCAGCAGCCCCCGACTAGCTCCCTACACAGATACGCAGTATTTT; CDR3aa: CASSPRLAPYTDTQYF
v_gene: TRBV19; abundance: once; j_gene: TRBJ1-1; d_gene: -; CDR3nt: TGTGCCAGTAGTATAAGGCAGGGGACTGAAGCTTTCTTT; CDR3aa: CASSIRQGTEAFF
v_gene: TRBV9; abundance: -; j_gene: TRBJ2-3; d_gene: -; CDR3nt: TGTGCCAGCAGCGTCTCGGACAGACCAGATACGCAGTATTTT; CDR3aa: CASSVSDRPDTQYF
v_gene: TRBV29-1; abundance: -; j_gene: TRBJ2-7; d_gene: TRBD2; CDR3nt: TGCAGCGTTGAATTGGCGGGAGGGCCGGGGGTAAGCTCCTACGAGCAGTACTTC; CDR3aa: CSVELAGGPGVSSYEQYF
v_gene: TRBV7-2; abundance: -; j_gene: TRBJ1-1; d_gene: TRBD1; CDR3nt: TGTGCCAGCAGCTCGACAGGGGGCGCGAGCACTGAAGCTTTCTTT; CDR3aa: CASSSTGGASTEAFF
v_gene: TRBV4-1; abundance: -; j_gene: TRBJ1-1; d_gene: -; CDR3nt: TGCGCCAGCAGCCACTACCCTTCAGGGGCGATGAACACTGAAGCTTTCTTT; CDR3aa: CASSHYPSGAMNTEAFF
v_gene: TRBV18; abundance: -; j_gene: TRBJ1-2; d_gene: -; CDR3nt: TGTGCCAGCTCACCTATAGGGGATGTGGATGGCTACACCTTC; CDR3aa: CASSPIGDVDGYTF
v_gene: TRBV27; abundance: once; j_gene: TRBJ2-1; d_gene: TRBD2; CDR3nt: TGTGCCAGCAGGGGGCTAGCGGTGCCCCCGGGGAATGAGCAGTTCTTC; CDR3aa: CASRGLAVPPGNEQFF
v_gene: TRBV28; abundance: few; j_gene: TRBJ1-4; d_gene: -; CDR3nt: TGTGCCAGCAGTTTTATGACACCAACTAATGAAAAACTGTTTTTT; CDR3aa: CASSFMTPTNEKLFF
v_gene: TRBV9; abundance: -; j_gene: TRBJ2-1; d_gene: -; CDR3nt: TGTGCCAGCAGCACCGGGACTGCAGCCTACAATGAGCAGTTCTTC; CDR3aa: CASSTGTAAYNEQFF
v_gene: TRBV10-3; abundance: -; j_gene: TRBJ2-4; d_gene: -; CDR3nt: TGTGCCACCACCTACCCCGGGGGAAACATTCAGTACTTC; CDR3aa: CATTYPGGNIQYF
v_gene: TRBV6-5; abundance: -; j_gene: TRBJ2-7; d_gene: -; CDR3nt: TGTGCCAGCAGCTGGGAGAGGGTCTACGAGCAGTACTTC; CDR3aa: CASSWERVYEQYF
v_gene: TRBV14; abundance: -; j_gene: TRBJ2-5; d_gene: TRBD2; CDR3nt: TGTGCCAGCAGCCAAGGAGCGGGGGGGCGGCAAGAGACCCAGTACTTC; CDR3aa: CASSQGAGGRQETQYF
v_gene: TRBV5-4; abundance: -; j_gene: TRBJ2-2; d_gene: -; CDR3nt: TGTGCCAGCAGCTTGGGGCAAAACACCGGGGAGCTGTTTTTT; CDR3aa: CASSLGQNTGELFF
v_gene: TRBV30; abundance: -; j_gene: TRBJ1-1; d_gene: -; CDR3nt: TGTGCCTGGAGTGTACAAGTGAACACTGAAGCTTTCTTT; CDR3aa: CAWSVQVNTEAFF
v_gene: TRBV28; abundance: -; j_gene: TRBJ2-7; d_gene: TRBD2; CDR3nt: TGTGCCAGCAGTTTCACTAGCGGGGCCAGCTCCTACGAGCAGTACTTC; CDR3aa: CASSFTSGASSYEQYF
v_gene: TRBV25-1; abundance: -; j_gene: TRBJ2-7; d_gene: -; CDR3nt: TGTGCCAGCATTTCGGACTGGACCTACGAGCAGTACTTC; CDR3aa: CASISDWTYEQYF
v_gene: TRBV30; abundance: -; j_gene: TRBJ1-1; d_gene: -; CDR3nt: TGTGCCTGGAGTCGCCTGGGGGCGGGGGGCACTGAAGCTTTCTTT; CDR3aa: CAWSRLGAGGTEAFF
v_gene: TRBV6-1; abundance: -; j_gene: TRBJ1-5; d_gene: -; CDR3nt: TGTGCCAGCAGTGAACGAGGGAGAGGGAGCAATCAGCCCCAGCATTTT; CDR3aa: CASSERGRGSNQPQHF
v_gene: TRBV6-1; abundance: once; j_gene: TRBJ1-2; d_gene: -; CDR3nt: TGTGCCAGCAGTGAACAGGGCGGGAATGGCTACACCTTC; CDR3aa: CASSEQGGNGYTF
v_gene: TRBV19; abundance: -; j_gene: TRBJ1-2; d_gene: TRBD1; CDR3nt: TGTGCCAGTAGTATTTCCGGACAGGGCTCTAACTATGGCTACACCTTC; CDR3aa: CASSISGQGSNYGYTF
v_gene: TRBV2; abundance: -; j_gene: TRBJ1-3; d_gene: -; CDR3nt: TGTGCCAGCAGTACAGGAATCTCTGGAAACACCATATATTTT; CDR3aa: CASSTGISGNTIYF
v_gene: TRBV7-2; abundance: -; j_gene: TRBJ1-2; d_gene: TRBD1; CDR3nt: TGTGCCAGCAGCTTCCGGGACAGCTATGGCTACACCTTC; CDR3aa: CASSFRDSYGYTF
v_gene: TRBV6-5; abundance: -; j_gene: TRBJ1-1; d_gene: -; CDR3nt: TGTGCCAGCAGTTACACCCCGGACAGGAACACTGAAGCTTTCTTT; CDR3aa: CASSYTPDRNTEAFF
v_gene: TRBV15; abundance: -; j_gene: TRBJ2-3; d_gene: TRBD2; CDR3nt: TGTGCCACCAGCAGAGATCGACTAGCGGGGAGAGATACGCAGTATTTT; CDR3aa: CATSRDRLAGRDTQYF
v_gene: TRBV5-1; abundance: -; j_gene: TRBJ2-7; d_gene: -; CDR3nt: TGCGCCAGCAGCTTGGCCTCAGGCCTCTCCTACGAGCAGTACTTC; CDR3aa: CASSLASGLSYEQYF
v_gene: TRBV10-3; abundance: -; j_gene: TRBJ1-2; d_gene: TRBD1; CDR3nt: TGTGCCATCAGTGGGGGACAGGGGAACTATGGCTACACCTTC; CDR3aa: CAISGGQGNYGYTF
v_gene: TRBV15; abundance: -; j_gene: TRBJ2-7; d_gene: -; CDR3nt: TGTGCCACCAGCAGATCTGGACAGTACGAGCAGTACTTC; CDR3aa: CATSRSGQYEQYF
v_gene: TRBV28; abundance: -; j_gene: TRBJ1-1; d_gene: -; CDR3nt: TGTGCCAGTACACAGGGCCCAGGAGTCACTGAAGCTTTCTTT; CDR3aa: CASTQGPGVTEAFF
v_gene: TRBV7-9; abundance: -; j_gene: TRBJ2-7; d_gene: -; CDR3nt: TGTGCCAGCCGGATTGGGGCCTCCTACGAGCAGTACTTC; CDR3aa: CASRIGASYEQYF
v_gene: TRBV6-5; abundance: -; j_gene: TRBJ1-6; d_gene: -; CDR3nt: TGTGCCAGCAGTTACTCGATTGGGGGGTGGAGTTCACCCCTCCACTTT; CDR3aa: CASSYSIGGWSSPLHF
v_gene: TRBV7-8; abundance: -; j_gene: TRBJ2-3; d_gene: -; CDR3nt: TGTGCCAGCAGCTTTGATCGGACAGGCACAGATACGCAGTATTTT; CDR3aa: CASSFDRTGTDTQYF
v_gene: TRBV7-9; abundance: -; j_gene: TRBJ2-7; d_gene: TRBD2; CDR3nt: TGTGCCAGCAGCTCACCCAGCGGGACCTACGAGCAGTACTTC; CDR3aa: CASSSPSGTYEQYF
v_gene: TRBV7-3; abundance: -; j_gene: TRBJ2-1; d_gene: -; CDR3nt: TGTGCCAGCAGCTCCCCTCCTCTCAATGAGCAGTTCTTC; CDR3aa: CASSSPPLNEQFF